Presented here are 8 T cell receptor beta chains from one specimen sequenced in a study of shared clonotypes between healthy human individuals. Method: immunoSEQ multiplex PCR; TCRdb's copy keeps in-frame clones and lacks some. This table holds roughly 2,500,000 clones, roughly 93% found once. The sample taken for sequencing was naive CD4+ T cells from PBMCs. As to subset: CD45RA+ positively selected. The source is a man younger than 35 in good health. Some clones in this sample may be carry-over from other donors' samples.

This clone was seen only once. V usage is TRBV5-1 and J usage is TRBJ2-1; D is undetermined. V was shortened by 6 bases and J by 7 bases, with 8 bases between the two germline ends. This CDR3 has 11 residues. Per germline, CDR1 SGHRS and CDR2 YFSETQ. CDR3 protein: CASMFGNEQFF. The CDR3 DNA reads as TGCGCCAGCATGTTTGGGAATGAGCAGTTCTTC.

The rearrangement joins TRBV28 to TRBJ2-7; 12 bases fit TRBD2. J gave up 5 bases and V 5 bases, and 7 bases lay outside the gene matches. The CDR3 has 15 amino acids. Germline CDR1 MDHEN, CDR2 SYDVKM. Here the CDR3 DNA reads TGTGCCAGCAGTCAACTAGCGGGAGGTCCCCACGAGCAGTACTTC. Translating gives CASSQLAGGPHEQYF.

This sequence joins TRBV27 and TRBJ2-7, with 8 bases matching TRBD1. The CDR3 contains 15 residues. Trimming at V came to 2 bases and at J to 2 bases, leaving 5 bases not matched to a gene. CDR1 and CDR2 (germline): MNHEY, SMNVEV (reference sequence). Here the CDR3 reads CASSLIGQGTYEQYF. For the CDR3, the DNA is TGTGCCAGCAGTTTAATCGGACAGGGTACCTACGAGCAGTACTTC.

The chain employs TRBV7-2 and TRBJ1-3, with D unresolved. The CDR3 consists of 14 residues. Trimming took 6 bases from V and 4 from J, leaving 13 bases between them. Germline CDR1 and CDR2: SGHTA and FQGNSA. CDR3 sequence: CASRDERAGNTIYF. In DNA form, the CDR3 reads TGTGCCAGCAGAGACGAAAGAGCCGGAAACACCATATATTTT.

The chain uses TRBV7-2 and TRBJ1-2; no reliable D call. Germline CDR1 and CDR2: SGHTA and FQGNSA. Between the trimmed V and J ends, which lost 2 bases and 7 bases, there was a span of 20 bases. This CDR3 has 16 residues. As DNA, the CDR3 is TGTGCCAGCAGCTTAAATGAGGCAATGAACTTCGCTGGCTACACCTTC. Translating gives CASSLNEAMNFAGYTF.

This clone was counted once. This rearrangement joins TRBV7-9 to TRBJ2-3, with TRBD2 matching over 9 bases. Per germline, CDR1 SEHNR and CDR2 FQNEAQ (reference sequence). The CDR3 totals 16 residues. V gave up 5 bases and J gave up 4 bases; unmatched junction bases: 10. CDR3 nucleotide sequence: TGTGCCAGCAGCGGGGGTACTAGCGGGTACGCAGATACGCAGTATTTT. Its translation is CASSGGTSGYADTQYF.

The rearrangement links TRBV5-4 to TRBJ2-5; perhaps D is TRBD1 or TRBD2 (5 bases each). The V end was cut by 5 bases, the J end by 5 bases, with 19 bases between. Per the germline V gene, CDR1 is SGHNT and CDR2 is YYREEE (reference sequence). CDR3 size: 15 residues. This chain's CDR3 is CASSLRGTTGETQYF. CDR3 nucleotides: TGTGCCAGCAGTCTTAGAGGGACCACGGGGGAGACCCAGTACTTC. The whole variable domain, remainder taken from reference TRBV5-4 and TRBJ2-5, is ETGVTQSPTHLIKTRGQQVTLRCSSQSGHNTVSWYQQALGQGPQFIFQYYREEENGRGNFPPRFSGLQFPNYSSELNVNALELDDSALYLCASSLRGTTGETQYFGPGTRLLVL.

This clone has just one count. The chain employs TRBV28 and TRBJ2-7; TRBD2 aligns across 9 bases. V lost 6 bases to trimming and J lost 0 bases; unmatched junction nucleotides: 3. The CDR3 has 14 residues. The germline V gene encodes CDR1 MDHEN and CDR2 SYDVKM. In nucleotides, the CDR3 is TGTGCCAGCAGACTAGCGGGCCACTCCTACGAGCAGTACTTC. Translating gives CASRLAGHSYEQYF.